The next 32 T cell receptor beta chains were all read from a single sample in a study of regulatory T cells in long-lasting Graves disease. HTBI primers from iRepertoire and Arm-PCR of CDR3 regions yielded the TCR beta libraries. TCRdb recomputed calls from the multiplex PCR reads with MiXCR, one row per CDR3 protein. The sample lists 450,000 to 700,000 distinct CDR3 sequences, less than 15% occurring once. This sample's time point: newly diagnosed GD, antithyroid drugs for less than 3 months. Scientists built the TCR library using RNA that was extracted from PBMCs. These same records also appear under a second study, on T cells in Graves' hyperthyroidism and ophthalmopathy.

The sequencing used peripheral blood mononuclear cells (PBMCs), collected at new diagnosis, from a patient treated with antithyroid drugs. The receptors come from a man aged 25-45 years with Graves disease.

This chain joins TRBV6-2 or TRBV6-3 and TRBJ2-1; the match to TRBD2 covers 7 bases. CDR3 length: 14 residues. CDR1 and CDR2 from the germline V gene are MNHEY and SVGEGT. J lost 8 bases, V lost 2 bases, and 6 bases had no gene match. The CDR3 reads CASSYAGEVDEQFF. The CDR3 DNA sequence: TGTGCCAGCAGTTACGCGGGGGAGGTCGATGAGCAGTTCTTC.

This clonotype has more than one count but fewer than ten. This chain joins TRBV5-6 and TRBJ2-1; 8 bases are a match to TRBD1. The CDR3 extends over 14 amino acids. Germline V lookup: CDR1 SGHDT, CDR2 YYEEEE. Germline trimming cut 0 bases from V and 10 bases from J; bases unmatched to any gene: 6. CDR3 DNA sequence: TGTGCCAGCAGCTTGGGACAGGGGCTACTGGAGCAGTTCTTC. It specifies CASSLGQGLLEQFF.

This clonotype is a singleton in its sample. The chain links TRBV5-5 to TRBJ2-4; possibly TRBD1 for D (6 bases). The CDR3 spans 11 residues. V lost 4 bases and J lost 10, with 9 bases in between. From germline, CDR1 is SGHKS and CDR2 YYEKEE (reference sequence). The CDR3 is CASSRGNIQYF. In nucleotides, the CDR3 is TGTGCCAGCAGCAGGGGGAATATTCAGTACTTC.

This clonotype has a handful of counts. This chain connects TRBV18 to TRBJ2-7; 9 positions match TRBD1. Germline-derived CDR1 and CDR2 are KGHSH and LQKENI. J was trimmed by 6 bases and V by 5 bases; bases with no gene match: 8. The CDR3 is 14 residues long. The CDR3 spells CASSRGTGTSEQYF. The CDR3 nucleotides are TGTGCCAGCTCAAGAGGGACAGGGACGTCCGAGCAGTACTTC.

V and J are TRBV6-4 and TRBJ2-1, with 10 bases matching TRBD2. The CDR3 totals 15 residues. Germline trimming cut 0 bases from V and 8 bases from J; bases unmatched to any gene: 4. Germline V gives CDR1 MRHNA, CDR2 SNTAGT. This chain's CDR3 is CASSDSTSGKHEQFF. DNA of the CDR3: TGTGCCAGCAGTGACTCAACTAGCGGGAAGCATGAGCAGTTCTTC.

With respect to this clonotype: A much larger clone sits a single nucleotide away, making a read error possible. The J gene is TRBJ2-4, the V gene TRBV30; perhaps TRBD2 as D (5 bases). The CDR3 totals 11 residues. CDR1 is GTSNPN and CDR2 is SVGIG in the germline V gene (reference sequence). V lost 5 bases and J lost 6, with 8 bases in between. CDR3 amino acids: CAWGGGNIQYF. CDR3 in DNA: TGTGCCTGGGGTGGAGGAAACATTCAGTACTTC.

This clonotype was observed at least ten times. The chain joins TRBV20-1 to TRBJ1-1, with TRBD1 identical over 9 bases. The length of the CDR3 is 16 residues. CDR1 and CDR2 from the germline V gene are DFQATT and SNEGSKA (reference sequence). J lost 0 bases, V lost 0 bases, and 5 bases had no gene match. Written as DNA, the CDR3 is TGCAGTGCTAGAGACCCTAGACAGGGGGTGAACACTGAAGCTTTCTTT. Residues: CSARDPRQGVNTEAFF.

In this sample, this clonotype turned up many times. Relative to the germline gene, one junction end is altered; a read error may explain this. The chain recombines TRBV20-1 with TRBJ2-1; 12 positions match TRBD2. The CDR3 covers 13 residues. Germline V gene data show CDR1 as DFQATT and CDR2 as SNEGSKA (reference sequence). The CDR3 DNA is TGCAGTGCTAGAGCTAGACTAGCGGGAGACACTTCGTTC. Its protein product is CSARARLAGDTSF.

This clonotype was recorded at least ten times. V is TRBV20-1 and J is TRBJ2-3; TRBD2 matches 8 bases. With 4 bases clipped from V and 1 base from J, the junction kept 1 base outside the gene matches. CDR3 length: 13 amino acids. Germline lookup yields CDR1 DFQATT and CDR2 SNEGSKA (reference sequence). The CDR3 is CSAKTSGTDTQYF. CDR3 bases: TGCAGTGCTAAGACTAGCGGCACAGATACGCAGTATTTT.

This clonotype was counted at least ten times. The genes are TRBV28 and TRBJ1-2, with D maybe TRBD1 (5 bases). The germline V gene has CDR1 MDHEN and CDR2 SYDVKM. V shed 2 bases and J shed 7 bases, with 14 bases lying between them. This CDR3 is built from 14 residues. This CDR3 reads CASSLEGRVPGYTF. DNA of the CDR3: TGTGCCAGCAGTTTAGAGGGCAGGGTGCCTGGCTACACCTTC.

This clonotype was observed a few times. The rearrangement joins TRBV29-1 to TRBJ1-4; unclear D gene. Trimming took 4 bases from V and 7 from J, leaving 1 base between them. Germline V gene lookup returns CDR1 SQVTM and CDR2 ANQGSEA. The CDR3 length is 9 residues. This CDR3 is CSVVEKLFF. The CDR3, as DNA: TGCAGCGTTGTTGAAAAACTGTTTTTT.

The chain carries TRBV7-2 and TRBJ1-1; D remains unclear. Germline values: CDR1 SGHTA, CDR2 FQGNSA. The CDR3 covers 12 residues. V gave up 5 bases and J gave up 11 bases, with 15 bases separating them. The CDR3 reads CASSLLVGWAFF. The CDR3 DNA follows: TGTGCCAGCAGCCTCTTGGTGGGATGGGCTTTCTTT.

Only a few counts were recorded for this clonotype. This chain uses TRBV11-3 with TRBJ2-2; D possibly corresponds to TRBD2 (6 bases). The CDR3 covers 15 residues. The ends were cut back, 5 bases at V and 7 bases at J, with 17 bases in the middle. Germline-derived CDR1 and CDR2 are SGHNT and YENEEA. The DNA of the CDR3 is TGTGCCAGCAGCCCGGGACTGCTAACGGTCGGGGAGCTGTTTTTT. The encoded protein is CASSPGLLTVGELFF. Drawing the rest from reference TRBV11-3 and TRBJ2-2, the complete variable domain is EAGVVQSPRYKIIEKKQPVAFWCNPISGHNTLYWYLQNLGQGPELLIRYENEEAVDDSQLPKDRFSAERLKGVDSTLKIQPAELGDSAVYLCASSPGLLTVGELFFGEGSRLTVL.

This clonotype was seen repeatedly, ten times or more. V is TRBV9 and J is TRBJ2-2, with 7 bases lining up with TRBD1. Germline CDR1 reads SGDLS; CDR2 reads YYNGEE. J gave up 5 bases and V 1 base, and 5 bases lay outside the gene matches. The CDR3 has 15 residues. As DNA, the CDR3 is TGTGCCAGCAGCGTATCCGGGACAGCAACCGGGGAGCTGTTTTTT. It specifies CASSVSGTATGELFF.

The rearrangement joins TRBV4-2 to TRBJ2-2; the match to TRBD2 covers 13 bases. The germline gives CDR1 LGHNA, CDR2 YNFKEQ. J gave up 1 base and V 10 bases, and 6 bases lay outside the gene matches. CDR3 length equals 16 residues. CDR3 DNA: TGTGCCACCTGGACTAGCGGGAGTATGAACACCGGGGAGCTGTTTTTT. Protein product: CATWTSGSMNTGELFF.

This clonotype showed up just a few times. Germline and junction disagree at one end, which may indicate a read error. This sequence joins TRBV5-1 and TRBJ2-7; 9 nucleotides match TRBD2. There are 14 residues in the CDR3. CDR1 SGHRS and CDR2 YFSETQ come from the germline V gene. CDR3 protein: CASSTGTSLYEQYF. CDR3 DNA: TGTGCCAGCAGCACCGGGACTAGCTTATACGAGCAGTACTTC.

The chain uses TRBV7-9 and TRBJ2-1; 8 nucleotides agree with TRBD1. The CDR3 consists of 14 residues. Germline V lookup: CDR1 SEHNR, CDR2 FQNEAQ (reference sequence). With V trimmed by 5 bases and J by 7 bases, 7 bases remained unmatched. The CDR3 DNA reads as TGTGCCAGCAGCGGACGGACAGGGCCTAATGAGCAGTTCTTC. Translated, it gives CASSGRTGPNEQFF. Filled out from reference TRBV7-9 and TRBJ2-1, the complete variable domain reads DTGVSQNPRHKITKRGQNVTFRCDPISEHNRLYWYRQTLGQGPEFLTYFQNEAQLEKSRLLSDRFSAERPKGSFSTLEIQRTEQGDSAMYLCASSGRTGPNEQFFGPGTRLTVL.

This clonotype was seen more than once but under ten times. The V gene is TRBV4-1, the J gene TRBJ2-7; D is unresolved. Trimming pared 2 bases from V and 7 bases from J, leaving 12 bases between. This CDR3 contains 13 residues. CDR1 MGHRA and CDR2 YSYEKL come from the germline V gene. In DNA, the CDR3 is TGCGCCAGCAGCCAAATCCTGACCCTGGAGCAGTACTTC. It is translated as CASSQILTLEQYF.

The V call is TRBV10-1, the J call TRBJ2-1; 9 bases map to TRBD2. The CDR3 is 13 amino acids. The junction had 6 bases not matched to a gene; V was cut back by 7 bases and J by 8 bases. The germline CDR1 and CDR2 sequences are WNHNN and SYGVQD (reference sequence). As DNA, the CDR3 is TGCGCCAGCAAAGCGGGAGGTTCGGATGAGCAGTTCTTC. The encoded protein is CASKAGGSDEQFF.

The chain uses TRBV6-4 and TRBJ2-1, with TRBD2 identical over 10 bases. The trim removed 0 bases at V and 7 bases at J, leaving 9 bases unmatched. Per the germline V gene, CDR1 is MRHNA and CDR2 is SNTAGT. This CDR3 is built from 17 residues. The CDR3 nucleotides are TGTGCCAGCAGTGACTCGAAGCTAGCGGGAGTGGCAAATGAGCAGTTCTTC. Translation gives CASSDSKLAGVANEQFF.

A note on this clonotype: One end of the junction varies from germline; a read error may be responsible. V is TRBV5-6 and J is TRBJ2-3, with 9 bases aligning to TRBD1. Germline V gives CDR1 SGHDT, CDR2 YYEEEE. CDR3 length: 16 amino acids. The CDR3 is CAGSFQQGARADTQYF. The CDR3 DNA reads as TGTGCCGGCAGCTTTCAACAGGGGGCGCGTGCAGATACGCAGTATTTT.

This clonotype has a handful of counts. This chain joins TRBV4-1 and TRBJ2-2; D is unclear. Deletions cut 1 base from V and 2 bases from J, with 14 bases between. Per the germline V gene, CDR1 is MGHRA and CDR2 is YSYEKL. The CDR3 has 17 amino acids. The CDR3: CASSQVIPNPNTGELFF. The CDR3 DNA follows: TGCGCCAGCAGCCAAGTTATCCCGAACCCTAACACCGGGGAGCTGTTTTTT.

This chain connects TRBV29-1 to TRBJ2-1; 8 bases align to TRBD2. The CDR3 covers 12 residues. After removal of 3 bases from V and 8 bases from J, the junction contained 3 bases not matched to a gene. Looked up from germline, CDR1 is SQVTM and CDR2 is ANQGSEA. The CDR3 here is CSVEWREDEQFF. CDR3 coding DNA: TGCAGCGTTGAGTGGCGGGAGGATGAGCAGTTCTTC.

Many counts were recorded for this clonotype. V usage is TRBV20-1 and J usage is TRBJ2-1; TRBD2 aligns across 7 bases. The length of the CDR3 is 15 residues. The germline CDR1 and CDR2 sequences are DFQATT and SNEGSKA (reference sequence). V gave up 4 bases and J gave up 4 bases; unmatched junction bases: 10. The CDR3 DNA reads TGCAGTGCTATCTCCGGCGGGAGAACGTACAATGAGCAGTTCTTC. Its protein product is CSAISGGRTYNEQFF.

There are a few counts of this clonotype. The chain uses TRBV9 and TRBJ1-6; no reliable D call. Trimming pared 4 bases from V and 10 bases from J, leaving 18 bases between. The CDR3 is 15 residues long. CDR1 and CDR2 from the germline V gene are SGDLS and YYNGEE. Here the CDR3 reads CASSSQADVRSPLHF. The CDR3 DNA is TGTGCCAGCAGCTCGCAGGCGGACGTCAGATCACCCCTCCACTTT.

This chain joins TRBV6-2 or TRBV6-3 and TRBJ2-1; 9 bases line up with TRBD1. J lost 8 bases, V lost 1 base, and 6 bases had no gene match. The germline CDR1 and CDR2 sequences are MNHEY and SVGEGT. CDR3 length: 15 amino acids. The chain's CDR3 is CASSYFGTGMDEQFF. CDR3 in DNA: TGTGCCAGCAGTTACTTTGGGACAGGGATGGATGAGCAGTTCTTC.

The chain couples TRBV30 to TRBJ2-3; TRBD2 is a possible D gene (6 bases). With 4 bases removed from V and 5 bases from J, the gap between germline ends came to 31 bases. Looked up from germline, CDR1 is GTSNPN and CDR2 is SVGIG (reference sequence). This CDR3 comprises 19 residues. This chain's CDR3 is CAWTKLRFSGVRVGDTQYF. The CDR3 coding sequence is TGTGCCTGGACAAAACTCCGATTTAGCGGAGTGCGGGTCGGAGATACGCAGTATTTT.

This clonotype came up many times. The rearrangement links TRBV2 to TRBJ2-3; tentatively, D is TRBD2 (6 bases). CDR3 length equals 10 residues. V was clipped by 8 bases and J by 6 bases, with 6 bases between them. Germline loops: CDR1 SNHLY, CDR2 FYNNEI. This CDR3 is CASGGDTQYF. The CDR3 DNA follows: TGTGCCAGCGGAGGGGATACGCAGTATTTT.

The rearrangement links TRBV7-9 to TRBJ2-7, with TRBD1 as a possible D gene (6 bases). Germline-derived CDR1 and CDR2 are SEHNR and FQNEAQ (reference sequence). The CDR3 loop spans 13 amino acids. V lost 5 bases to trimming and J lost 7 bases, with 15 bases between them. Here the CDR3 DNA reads TGTGCCAGCAGCACGTTAACAGGGTGGGAGCAGTACTTC. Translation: CASSTLTGWEQYF.

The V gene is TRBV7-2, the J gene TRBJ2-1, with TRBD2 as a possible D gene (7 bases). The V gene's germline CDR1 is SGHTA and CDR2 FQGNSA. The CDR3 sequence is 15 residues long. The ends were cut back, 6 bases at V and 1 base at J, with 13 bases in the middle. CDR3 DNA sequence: TGTGCCAGCAGGGGGGGGCCCCAATCCTACAATGAGCAGTTCTTC. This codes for CASRGGPQSYNEQFF.

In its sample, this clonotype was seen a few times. For the CDR3, the DNA is TGTGCCAGTACTAGCGGGAGCGGCGCCTACAATGAGCAGTTCTTC. It encodes CASTSGSGAYNEQFF. The J gene is TRBJ2-1, the V gene TRBV19; 10 bases match TRBD2. Germline V CDR1 and CDR2: LNHDA, SQIVND (reference sequence). Trimming took 7 bases from V and 2 from J; bases not matched to a gene: 5. The CDR3 sequence is 15 residues long.

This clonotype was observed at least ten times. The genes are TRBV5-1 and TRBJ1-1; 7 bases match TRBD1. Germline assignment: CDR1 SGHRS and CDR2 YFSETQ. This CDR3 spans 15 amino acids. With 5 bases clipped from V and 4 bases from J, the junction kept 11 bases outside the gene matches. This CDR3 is CASRQSSGGLTEAFF. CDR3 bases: TGCGCCAGCAGACAATCCTCAGGGGGACTCACTGAAGCTTTCTTT.